Listed below are T cell receptor beta chains from one sample, sequenced in a study of T cells in Graves' hyperthyroidism and ophthalmopathy. TCRdb processed the multiplex PCR reads anew with MiXCR; each CDR3 protein has one entry. The profile shows over 450,000 distinct CDR3 sequences, approximately 15% of them singletons. The sequencing sample was made of blood. These receptors were collected from a young woman with Graves' hyperthyroidism. The CDR3 runs from the conserved cysteine through the conserved F or W. The order of the fields is clone size, V gene, D gene, J gene, CDR3 DNA, CDR3 protein. D genes are given only for firm matches. Clone size is shown for a subset of rows, as once, few, many or a class of expanded clone.

many,TRBV11-2,TRBD2,TRBJ2-1,TGTGCCAGCAGATTTGACTCATCTAGCGGCTCCTACAATGAGCAGTTCTTC,CASRFDSSSGSYNEQFF
many,TRBV11-2,NA,TRBJ2-1,TGTGCCAGCAGCCTAAAAAAAGAAGGAGGGGACAATGAGCAGTTCTTC,CASSLKKEGGDNEQFF
NA,TRBV24-1,TRBD2,TRBJ2-7,TGTGCCACCAGTGAGGCTAGCGGGAGCCACGAGCAGTACTTC,CATSEASGSHEQYF
many,TRBV25-1,TRBD1,TRBJ2-2,TGTGCCAGCAGTAGACAGGGGGACACCGGGGAGCTGTTTTTT,CASSRQGDTGELFF
NA,TRBV30,NA,TRBJ2-5,TGTGCCTGGAGTGTATGGTCGGTGGACCAAGAGACCCAGTACTTC,CAWSVWSVDQETQYF
many,TRBV28,NA,TRBJ2-1,TGTGCCAGCAGGCGGTGGAATGAGCAGTTCTTC,CASRRWNEQFF
many,TRBV12-3/TRBV12-4,TRBD1,TRBJ1-6,TGTGCCAGCAGTTTCCAGGGGGCAGCCTCACCCCTCCACTTT,CASSFQGAASPLHF
many,TRBV30,NA,TRBJ2-5,TGTGCCTGGAGTGTTAGTAGTCTGGAGACCCAGTACTTC,CAWSVSSLETQYF
few,TRBV7-6,NA,TRBJ1-4,TGTGCCAGCAGCTTAGTGGGGAGTGCAACTAATGAAAAACTGTTTTTT,CASSLVGSATNEKLFF
many,TRBV7-2,NA,TRBJ2-6,TGTGCCAGCAGCTTAGAGTTCTCTGGGGCCAACGTCCTGACTTTC,CASSLEFSGANVLTF
NA,TRBV3-1,TRBD2,TRBJ2-7,TGTGCCAGCAGCCCCTTCGGGACTAGCAGCCACGAGCAGTACTTC,CASSPFGTSSHEQYF
many,TRBV3-1,NA,TRBJ1-5,TGTGCCAGCAGCCAAGAGAGCGGGGCCATCGGAAATCAGCCCCAGCATTTT,CASSQESGAIGNQPQHF
NA,TRBV20-1,NA,TRBJ1-3,TGCAGTGCCGAGGGAGCCGCGGGGTCTGGAAACACCATATATTTT,CSAEGAAGSGNTIYF
many,TRBV2,TRBD2,TRBJ2-1,TGTGCCAGCAGTGCGGTTAGCGGGAGCAATGAGCAGTTCTTC,CASSAVSGSNEQFF
many,TRBV11-2,NA,TRBJ2-1,TGTGCCAGCAGCTTATCACTGACTAGTGCTTCTAGCAATGAGCAGTTCTTC,CASSLSLTSASSNEQFF
few,TRBV2,NA,TRBJ1-6,TGTGCCAGCAGCTCTCCCGGGGACGCAAGGGATTCACCCCTCCACTTT,CASSSPGDARDSPLHF
NA,TRBV29-1,NA,TRBJ2-1,TGCAGCATCTCGGCACAAGGGGGGGGGAATGAGCAGTTCTTC,CSISAQGGGNEQFF
few,TRBV12-3/TRBV12-4,TRBD2,TRBJ2-7,TGTGCCAGCAGTGTGACTAGCGGGAGGAGATGGCGCTACGAGCAGTACTTC,CASSVTSGRRWRYEQYF
many,TRBV30,NA,TRBJ1-1,TGTGCCTGGAGTGTACGCAGGGGGAACACTGAAGCTTTCTTT,CAWSVRRGNTEAFF
many,TRBV10-1,TRBD2,TRBJ2-1,TGCGCCAGCAGTTTTTCGCGGGAGTGGAATGAGCAGTTCTTC,CASSFSREWNEQFF
few,TRBV7-9,NA,TRBJ1-1,TGTGCCAGCAGCTCACCGGGGTGGGGGGGGGTAGCTTTCTTT,CASSSPGWGGVAFF
few,TRBV5-8,NA,TRBJ2-6,TGTGCCAGCAGCTTGAGAGGGGTAGGGGCCAACGTCCTGACTTTC,CASSLRGVGANVLTF
many,TRBV6-1,NA,TRBJ1-1,TGTGCCAGCAGCGAGTTTAGGGGGTACACTGAAGCTTTCTTT,CASSEFRGYTEAFF
few,TRBV24-1,NA,TRBJ2-3,TGTGCCACCAGTGACCGGGACACAGATACGCAGTATTTT,CATSDRDTDTQYF
few,TRBV7-9,NA,TRBJ1-3,TGTGCCAGCAGCTCGGGACCCGGAAACACCATATATTTT,CASSSGPGNTIYF
few,TRBV4-1,TRBD2,TRBJ2-1,TGCGCCAGCAGCCAAGATCAACTAGCGGGAGCGTCGGAGCAGTTCTTC,CASSQDQLAGASEQFF
few,TRBV19,TRBD1,TRBJ2-5,TGTGCCAGTAGTACTCGGGACAGGGAAGAGACCCAGTACTTC,CASSTRDREETQYF
NA,TRBV6-1,NA,TRBJ2-1,TGTGCCAGCACCCGCGGCCAGGGGGAGCAGTTCTTC,CASTRGQGEQFF
NA,TRBV4-2,NA,TRBJ2-1,TGTGCCAGCAGCCGGGGCGCGGAATTTTACAATGAGCAGTTCTTC,CASSRGAEFYNEQFF
many,TRBV3-1,TRBD2,TRBJ2-3,TGTGCCAGCAGCCAAGATCGGGACTACGGGGGAGTCCCAGATACGCAGTATTTT,CASSQDRDYGGVPDTQYF
NA,TRBV29-1,NA,TRBJ2-3,TGCAGCGTGGATGGGGTGCCTCAATTAGGTTTGGCTAGCACAGATACGCAGTATTTT,CSVDGVPQLGLASTDTQYF
many,TRBV11-3,NA,TRBJ1-1,TGTGCCAGCAGCTTAGTTACCACTGAAGCTTTCTTT,CASSLVTTEAFF
many,TRBV20-1,NA,TRBJ2-5,TGCAGTGCTAGGAGGGGAGAGACCCAGTACTTC,CSARRGETQYF
many,TRBV6-1,TRBD1,TRBJ1-2,TGTGCCAGCAGCCCAACGGACAGGCCCTATGGCTACACCTTC,CASSPTDRPYGYTF
many,TRBV7-2,NA,TRBJ2-1,TGTGCCAGCAGAAGGTCATATGAGCAGTTCTTC,CASRRSYEQFF
few,TRBV30,NA,TRBJ1-2,TGTGCCTGGGCCCTGAACGGTGATGGCTACACCTTC,CAWALNGDGYTF
many,TRBV4-2,NA,TRBJ2-1,TGTGCCAGCAGCCAAGAGGGCTACCAAACCAATGAGCAGTTCTTC,CASSQEGYQTNEQFF
many,TRBV29-1,TRBD1,TRBJ1-2,TGCAGCGACGCGGACAGGGTTTCGGGCTATGGCTACACCTTC,CSDADRVSGYGYTF
NA,TRBV20-1,TRBD2,TRBJ2-2,TGCAGTGCACTGACTAGCGGGATCACCGGGGAGCTGTTTTTT,CSALTSGITGELFF
few,TRBV12-3/TRBV12-4,NA,TRBJ2-5,TGTGCCAGCAGTTCATCAGGGTACGTCTTGGACTTC,CASSSSGYVLDF
many,TRBV20-1,TRBD1,TRBJ2-7,TGCAGTGCTAGAACAACTGGGACAGCGCGCTACGAGCAGTACTTC,CSARTTGTARYEQYF
NA,TRBV5-6,TRBD1,TRBJ1-1,TGTGCCAGCAGCGGTGACAGGGGTATTGAAGCTTTCTTT,CASSGDRGIEAFF
NA,TRBV19,NA,TRBJ1-6,TGTGCCAGTATGGCGAACAGGGCAATTGGAGCCCTCCACTTT,CASMANRAIGALHF
NA,TRBV7-3,TRBD2,TRBJ2-3,TGTGCCAGCAGCCAGACTAGCGGGAGGGCCGACGCAGATACGCAGTATTTT,CASSQTSGRADADTQYF
NA,TRBV5-1,NA,TRBJ2-1,TGCGCCAGCAGCTTCCCGCCCGTGAATGAGCAGTTCTTC,CASSFPPVNEQFF
many,TRBV28,TRBD2,TRBJ2-7,TGTGCCAGCAGTTTCGGTCCGACTAGCGGGAGGAGGACTCTCGAGCAGTACTTC,CASSFGPTSGRRTLEQYF
many,TRBV25-1,TRBD1,TRBJ1-6,TGTGCCAGCAGTGAATATGCAGGGGGGAATTCACCCCTCCACTTT,CASSEYAGGNSPLHF
NA,TRBV6-1,NA,TRBJ1-1,TGTGCCAGCAACGAGTTTGAAGCTTTCTTT,CASNEFEAFF
NA,TRBV20-1,NA,TRBJ1-2,TGCAGTGCTAGCGACCAGGGACTAATCTACGGCTACACCTTC,CSASDQGLIYGYTF
few,TRBV7-9,NA,TRBJ1-1,TGTGCCAGCAGCTCCCCCGGGACGGGGAACACTGAAGCTTTCTTT,CASSSPGTGNTEAFF
many,TRBV24-1,TRBD1,TRBJ2-3,TGTGCCACCAGTGATTTGAGGACAGGGGAAGGCACGCAGTATTTT,CATSDLRTGEGTQYF
many,TRBV12-3/TRBV12-4,NA,TRBJ2-2,TGTGCCAGCAGTTTAGGACTTTCCACCGGGGAGCTGTTTTTT,CASSLGLSTGELFF
many,TRBV11-2,NA,TRBJ1-2,TGTGCCAGCAGCCGATTCGCGGGGGAGAACACCTTC,CASSRFAGENTF
NA,TRBV5-6,NA,TRBJ1-1,TGTGCCAGCAGCTTGGATGGGGTTCACACTGAAGCTTTCTTT,CASSLDGVHTEAFF
NA,TRBV30,NA,TRBJ2-5,TGTGCCTGGATTAGCGACCACAGAGAGTACCAAGAGACCCAGTACTTC,CAWISDHREYQETQYF